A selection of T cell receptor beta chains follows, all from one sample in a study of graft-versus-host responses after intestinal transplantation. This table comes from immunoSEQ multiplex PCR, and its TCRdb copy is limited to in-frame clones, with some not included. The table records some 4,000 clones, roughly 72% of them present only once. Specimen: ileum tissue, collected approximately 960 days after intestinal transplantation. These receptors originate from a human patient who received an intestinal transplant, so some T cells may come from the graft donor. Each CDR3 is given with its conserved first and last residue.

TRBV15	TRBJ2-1	CATSAAPSGGSYNEQFF
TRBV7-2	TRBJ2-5	CASSFGGPQETQYF
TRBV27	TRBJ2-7	CASSRGGERPYEQYF
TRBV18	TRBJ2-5	CASSPGEQETQYF
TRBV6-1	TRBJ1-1	CASSAQQGSTEAFF
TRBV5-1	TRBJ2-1	CASTEVGRGNEQFF
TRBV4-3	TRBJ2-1	CASSQDGSTTYNEQFF
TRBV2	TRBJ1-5	CASRRDNNQPQHF
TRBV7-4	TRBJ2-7	CASNSRGESSYEQYF
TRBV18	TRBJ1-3	CASSLKPGYPGNTIYF
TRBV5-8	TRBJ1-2	CASSSGPTDYGYTF
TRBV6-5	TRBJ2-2	CASSYSVDTGELFF
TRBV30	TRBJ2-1	CAWSGGQGNGEQFF
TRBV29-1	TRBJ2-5	CSVEEQGEETQYF
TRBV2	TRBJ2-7	CASSGAGLEQYF
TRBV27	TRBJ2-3	CASRADSTDTQYF
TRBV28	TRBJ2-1	CASSSRNEQFF
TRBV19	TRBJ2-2	CASSASQNTGELFF
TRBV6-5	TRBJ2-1	CASSYGLAPGHDEQFF
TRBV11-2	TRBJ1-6	CASSLVDSSYNSPLHF
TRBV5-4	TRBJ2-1	CASSLAPAGGYNEQFF
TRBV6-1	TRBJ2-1	CATRVRVEQFF
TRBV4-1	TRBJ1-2	CASSQGRTGGYMAGYTF
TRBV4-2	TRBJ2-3	CASSQEEGFLDTQYF
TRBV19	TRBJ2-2	CASSIVSSGLIWNTGELFF
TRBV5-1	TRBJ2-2	CASSPLTGGANTGELFF
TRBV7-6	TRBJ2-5	CASSLGPGLEGETQYF
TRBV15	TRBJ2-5	CATSRDGETQYF
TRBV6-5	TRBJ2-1	CASRIYNEQFF
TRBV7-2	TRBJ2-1	CASSSQQGNEQFF
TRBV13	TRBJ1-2	CASSDRDKGNYGYTF
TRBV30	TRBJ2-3	CAWSSGQGFSTDTQYF
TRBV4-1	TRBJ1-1	CASTEPREGYMNTEAFF
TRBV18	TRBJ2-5	CASSPPSDRGRETQYF
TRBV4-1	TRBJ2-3	CASSQDVWLAGTTDTQYF
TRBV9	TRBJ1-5	CASSVQGAPNQPQHF
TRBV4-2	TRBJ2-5	CASSQDPSGAGRQETQYF
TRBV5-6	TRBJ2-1	CASVRAGGNEQFF
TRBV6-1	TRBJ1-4	CASSEAGATNEKLFF
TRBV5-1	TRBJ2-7	CASSSGLAGPSSYEQYF
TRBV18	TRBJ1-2	CASSQQDWNYGYTF
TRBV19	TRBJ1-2	CASSIVQGDGYTF
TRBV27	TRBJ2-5	CASRAGAEETQYF
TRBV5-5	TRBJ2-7	CASSPAFRSYEQYF
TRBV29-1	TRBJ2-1	CSVPVPVLYNEQFF
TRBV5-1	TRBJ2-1	CASSQGNEQFF
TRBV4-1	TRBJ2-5	CASSPAGTGIQETQYF
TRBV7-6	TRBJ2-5	CASTPWGQETQYF
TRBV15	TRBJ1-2	CATSRGSGPNYGYTF